The entry that follows covers one T cell receptor (beta chain) sequence. This sample is part of a study of blood T cell repertoires in COVID-19. Study-level background: Samples representing acute and convalescent COVID-19 were sourced from the United States, Italy and Spain.

Libraries were prepared by immunoSEQ multiplex PCR; TCRdb keeps only in-frame clonotypes and omits some of them. This repertoire shows 75,000 to 100,000 clones, less than 90% found once; its top ten account for approximately 1.8%. This CDR3 is built from 12 residues. Germline loops: CDR1 MNHEY, CDR2 SMNVEV (reference sequence). With 5 bases removed from V and 8 bases from J, the gap between germline ends came to 12 bases. The gene calls are TRBV27 and TRBJ1-1, with D possibly TRBD1 on 5 matching bases. Sequenced material: peripheral blood. This clonotype was obtained from a man older than 75 with acute or convalescent COVID-19. The DNA for the CDR3 is TGTGCCAGCAGTCTGATCCCAGGGGAAGCTTTCTTT. It is translated as CASSLIPGEAFF.